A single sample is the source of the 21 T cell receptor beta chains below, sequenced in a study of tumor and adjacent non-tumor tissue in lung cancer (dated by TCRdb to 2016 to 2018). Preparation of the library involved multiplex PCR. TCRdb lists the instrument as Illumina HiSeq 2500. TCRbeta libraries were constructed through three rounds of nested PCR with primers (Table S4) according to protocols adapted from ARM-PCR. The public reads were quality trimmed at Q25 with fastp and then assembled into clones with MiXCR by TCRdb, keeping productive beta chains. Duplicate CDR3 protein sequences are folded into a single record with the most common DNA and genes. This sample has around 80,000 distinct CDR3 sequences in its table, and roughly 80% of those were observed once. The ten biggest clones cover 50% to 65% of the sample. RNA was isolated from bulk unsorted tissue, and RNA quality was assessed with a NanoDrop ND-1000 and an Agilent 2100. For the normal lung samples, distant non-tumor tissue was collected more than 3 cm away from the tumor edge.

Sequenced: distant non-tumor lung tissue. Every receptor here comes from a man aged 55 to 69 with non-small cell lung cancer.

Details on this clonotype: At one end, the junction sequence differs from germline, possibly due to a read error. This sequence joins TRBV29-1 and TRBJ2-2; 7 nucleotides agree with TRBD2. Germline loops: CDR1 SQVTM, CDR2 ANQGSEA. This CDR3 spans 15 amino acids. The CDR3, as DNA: TGCATCGTGACCGGGACTAACGGGTTCACCGGGGAGCTGTTGTTT. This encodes CIVTGTNGFTGELLF.

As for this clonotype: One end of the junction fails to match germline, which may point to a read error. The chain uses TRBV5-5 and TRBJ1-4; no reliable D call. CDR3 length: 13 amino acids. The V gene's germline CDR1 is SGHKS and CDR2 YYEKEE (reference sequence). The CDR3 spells CASNRMKDEKRLF. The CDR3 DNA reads TGTGCCAGCAACCGTATGAAGGATGAAAAACGGTTGTTT.

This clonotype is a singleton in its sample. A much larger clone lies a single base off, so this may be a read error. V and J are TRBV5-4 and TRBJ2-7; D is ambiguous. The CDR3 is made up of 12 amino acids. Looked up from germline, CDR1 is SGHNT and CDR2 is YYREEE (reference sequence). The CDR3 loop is CASSLAPYAQYF. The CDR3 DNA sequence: TGTGCCAGCAGCTTGGCCCCCTACGCGCAGTACTTC.

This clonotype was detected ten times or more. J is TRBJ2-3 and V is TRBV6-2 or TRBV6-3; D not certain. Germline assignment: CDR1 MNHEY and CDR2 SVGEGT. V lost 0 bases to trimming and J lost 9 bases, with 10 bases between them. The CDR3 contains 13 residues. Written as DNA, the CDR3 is TGTGCCAGCAGTTACTCCCACGTAGAAACGCAGTATTTT. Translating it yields CASSYSHVETQYF.

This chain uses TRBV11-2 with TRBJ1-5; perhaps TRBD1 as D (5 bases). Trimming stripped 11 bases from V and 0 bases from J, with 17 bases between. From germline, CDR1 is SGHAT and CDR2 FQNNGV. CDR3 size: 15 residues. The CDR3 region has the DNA TGTGCCTACAGCATCGGACACGATAGCAATCAGCCCCAGCATTTT. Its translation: CAYSIGHDSNQPQHF.

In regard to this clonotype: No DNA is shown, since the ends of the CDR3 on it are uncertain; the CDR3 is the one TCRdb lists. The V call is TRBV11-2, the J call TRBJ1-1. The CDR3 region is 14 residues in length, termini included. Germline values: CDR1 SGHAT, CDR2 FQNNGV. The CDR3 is CASSLVGRGADVFF.

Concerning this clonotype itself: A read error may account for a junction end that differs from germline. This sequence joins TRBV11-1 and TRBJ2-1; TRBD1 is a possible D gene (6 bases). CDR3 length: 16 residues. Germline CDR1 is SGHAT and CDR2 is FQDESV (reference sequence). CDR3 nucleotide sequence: TGTGACAGCAGCTTGGTCGGTGGACAGTCCTACGATGAGCAGTTCTTC. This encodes CDSSLVGGQSYDEQFF.

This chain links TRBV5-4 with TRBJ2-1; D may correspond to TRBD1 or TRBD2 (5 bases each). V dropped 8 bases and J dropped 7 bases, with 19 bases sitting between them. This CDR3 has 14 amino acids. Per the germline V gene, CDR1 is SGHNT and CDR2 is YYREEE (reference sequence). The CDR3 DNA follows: TGTGCCAGTAGCATGCGCCAGGGAGTGAATGAGCAGTTCTTC. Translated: CASSMRQGVNEQFF.

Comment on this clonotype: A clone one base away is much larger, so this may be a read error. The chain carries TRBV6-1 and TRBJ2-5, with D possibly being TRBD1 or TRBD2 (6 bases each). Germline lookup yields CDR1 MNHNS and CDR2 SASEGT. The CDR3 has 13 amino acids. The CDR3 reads CASTEGGQETQHF. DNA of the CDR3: TGTGCCAGCACCGAGGGGGGTCAAGAGACCCAGCACTTC.

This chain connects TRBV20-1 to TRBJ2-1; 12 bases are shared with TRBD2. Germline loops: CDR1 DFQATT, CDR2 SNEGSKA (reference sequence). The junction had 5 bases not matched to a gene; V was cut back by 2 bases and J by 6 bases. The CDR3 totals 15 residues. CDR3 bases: TGCAGTGCTAGATCGGGACTAGCGGGTGTCAATGAGCAGTTCTTC. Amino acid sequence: CSARSGLAGVNEQFF.

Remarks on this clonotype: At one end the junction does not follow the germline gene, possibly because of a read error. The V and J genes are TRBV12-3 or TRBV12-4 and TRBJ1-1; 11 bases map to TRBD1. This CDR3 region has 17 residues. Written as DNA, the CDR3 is TGTGCCAGCAGTATAACTAGGACAGGGGGCATGAAGACTGAAGCTTTCTTT. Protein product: CASSITRTGGMKTEAFF.

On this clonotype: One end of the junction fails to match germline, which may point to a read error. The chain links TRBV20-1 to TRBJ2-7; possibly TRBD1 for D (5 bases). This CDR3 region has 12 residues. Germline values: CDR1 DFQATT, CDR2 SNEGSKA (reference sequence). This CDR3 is CSAQTATYEEYF. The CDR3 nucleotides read TGCAGTGCTCAGACAGCTACTTACGAGGAGTACTTC.

As DNA, the CDR3 is TGTGCCAGCAGTTCTAACAGGGAACAGCCCCAGCATTTT. Translation gives CASSSNREQPQHF. The chain couples TRBV11-2 to TRBJ1-5, with D maybe TRBD1 (6 bases). Germline lookup yields CDR1 SGHAT and CDR2 FQNNGV. Deletions cut 6 bases from V and 7 bases from J, with 13 bases between. There are 13 residues in the CDR3. Full variable domain (outside the CDR3, taken from reference TRBV11-2 and TRBJ1-5): EAGVAQSPRYKIIEKRQSVAFWCNPISGHATLYWYQQILGQGPKLLIQFQNNGVVDDSQLPKDRFSAERLKGVDSTLKIQPAKLEDSAVYLCASSSNREQPQHFGDGTRLSIL.

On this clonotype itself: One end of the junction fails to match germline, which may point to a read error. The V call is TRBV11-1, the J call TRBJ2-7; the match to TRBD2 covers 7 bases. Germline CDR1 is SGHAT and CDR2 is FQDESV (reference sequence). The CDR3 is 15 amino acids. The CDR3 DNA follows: TGTACCAGCAGCAGGACCAGCGGGACGGCAGACGATCGGTACTTC. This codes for CTSSRTSGTADDRYF.

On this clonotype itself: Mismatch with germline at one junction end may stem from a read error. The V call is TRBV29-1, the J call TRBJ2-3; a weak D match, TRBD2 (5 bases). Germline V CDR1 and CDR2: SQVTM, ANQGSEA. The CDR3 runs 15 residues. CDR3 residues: CSTRGGLTCTDMQYF. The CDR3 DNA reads TGCAGCACCCGAGGAGGACTTACTTGCACAGATATGCAGTATTTT.

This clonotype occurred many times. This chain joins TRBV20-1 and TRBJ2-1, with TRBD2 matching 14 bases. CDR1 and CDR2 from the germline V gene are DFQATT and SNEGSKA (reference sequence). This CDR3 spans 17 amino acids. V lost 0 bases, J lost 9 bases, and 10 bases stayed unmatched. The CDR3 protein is CSARDRETSGGAVEQFF. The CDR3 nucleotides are TGCAGTGCTAGAGATCGCGAGACTAGCGGGGGGGCAGTTGAGCAGTTCTTC.

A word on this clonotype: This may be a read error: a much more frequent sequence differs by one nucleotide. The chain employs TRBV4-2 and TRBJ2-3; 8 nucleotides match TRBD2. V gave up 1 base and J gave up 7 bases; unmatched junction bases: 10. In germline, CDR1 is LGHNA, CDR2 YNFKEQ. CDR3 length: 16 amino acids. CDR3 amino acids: CASSQVDTGGGYTQYF. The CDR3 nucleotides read TGTGCCAGCAGCCAAGTGGATACGGGGGGGGGATATACGCAGTATTTT.

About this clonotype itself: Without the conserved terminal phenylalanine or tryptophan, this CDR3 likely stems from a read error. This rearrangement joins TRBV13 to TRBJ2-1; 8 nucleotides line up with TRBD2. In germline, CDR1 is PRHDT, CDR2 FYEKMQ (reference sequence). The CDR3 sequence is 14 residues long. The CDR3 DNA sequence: TGTGCCAGCAGCTCTTTAGCGGGGCCCAATGAACAGTTCGTC. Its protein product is CASSSLAGPNEQFV.

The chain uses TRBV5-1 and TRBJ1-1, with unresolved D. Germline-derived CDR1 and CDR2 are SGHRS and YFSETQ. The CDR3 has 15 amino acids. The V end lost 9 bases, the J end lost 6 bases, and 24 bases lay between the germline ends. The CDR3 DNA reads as TGCGCCAACAGAGCGACCCCAACTGGGAGTGCTGAAGCTTTCTTT. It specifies CANRATPTGSAEAFF.

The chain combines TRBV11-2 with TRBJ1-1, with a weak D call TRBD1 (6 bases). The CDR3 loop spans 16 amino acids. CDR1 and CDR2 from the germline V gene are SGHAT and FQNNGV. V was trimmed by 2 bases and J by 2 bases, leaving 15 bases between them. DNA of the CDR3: TGTGCCAGCAGCTTACAGGGGCCCAACATTAACACTGAAGCTTTCTTT. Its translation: CASSLQGPNINTEAFF.

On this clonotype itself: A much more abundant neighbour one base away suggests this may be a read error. The CDR3 DNA reads as TGCACCAGCAGCTTGGCGCAGGCGAACACTGAAGCTTTCTTT. This gives the protein CTSSLAQANTEAFF. V and J are TRBV5-1 and TRBJ1-1; D is uncertain. The CDR3 contains 14 residues. Germline-derived CDR1 and CDR2 are SGHRS and YFSETQ.